Listed below are T cell receptor beta chains from one sample, sequenced in a study of shared clonotypes between healthy human individuals. Using immunoSEQ multiplex PCR, the repertoire was profiled, and TCRdb retains in-frame clones only, with some absent. This sample has around 2,100,000 clones, with just under 95% found just once. Source material: naive CD8+ T cells sorted from blood. The receptors originated from a man younger than 30 in good health. CDR3s include the opening cysteine and the closing phenylalanine or tryptophan. D genes are given only for firm matches. Expanded clones get a size class; other rows say once, few or many, or leave the size out.

V: TRBV10-1; size: .; D: .; J: TRBJ1-3; DNA: TGCGCCAGCAGTGAGGAATCACCGTATTCTGGAAACACCATATATTTT; CDR3: CASSEESPYSGNTIYF
V: TRBV9; size: .; D: .; J: TRBJ1-5; DNA: TGTGCCAGCAGCGACTCTCATAGCAATCAGCCCCAGCATTTT; CDR3: CASSDSHSNQPQHF
V: TRBV27; size: .; D: TRBD1; J: TRBJ2-7; DNA: TGTGCCAGCAGTCTAAGCCTCGGGACAGTGACCTACGAGCAGTACTTC; CDR3: CASSLSLGTVTYEQYF
V: TRBV7-9; size: few; D: TRBD2; J: TRBJ2-7; DNA: TGTGCCAGCAGCTTAGTTAGCGGGAGCTACGAGCAGTACTTC; CDR3: CASSLVSGSYEQYF
V: TRBV13; size: .; D: .; J: TRBJ1-2; DNA: TGTGCCAGCAGGTTGACGGGCGGCTATGGCTACACCTTC; CDR3: CASRLTGGYGYTF
V: TRBV7-2; size: .; D: .; J: TRBJ1-2; DNA: TGTGCCAGCAGCCCCCTATGGGGGGCGCATAACTATGGCTACACCTTC; CDR3: CASSPLWGAHNYGYTF
V: TRBV4-1; size: .; D: .; J: TRBJ1-5; DNA: TGCGCCAGCAGCCAAAAAGCGGATCAGCCCCAGCATTTT; CDR3: CASSQKADQPQHF
V: TRBV5-4; size: once; D: TRBD1; J: TRBJ1-4; DNA: TGTGCCAGCAGCTTCCGGGACAGCAATGAAAAACTGTTTTTT; CDR3: CASSFRDSNEKLFF
V: TRBV5-1; size: .; D: TRBD2; J: TRBJ2-7; DNA: TGCGCCAGTAAAGCCGGGACTAGCCCCTACGAGCAGTACTTC; CDR3: CASKAGTSPYEQYF
V: TRBV7-9; size: .; D: TRBD2; J: TRBJ2-2; DNA: TGTGCCAGCAGCAGTAGCGGGAGGGAGACCGGGGAGCTGTTTTTT; CDR3: CASSSSGRETGELFF
V: TRBV28; size: many; D: .; J: TRBJ2-7; DNA: TGTGCCAGCAGTATGCGTATTGTCAGCTCCTACGAGCAGTACTTC; CDR3: CASSMRIVSSYEQYF
V: TRBV19; size: .; D: TRBD1; J: TRBJ2-7; DNA: TGTGCCAGTAGTATAGACGCCGGGACAGGATACGAGCAGTACTTC; CDR3: CASSIDAGTGYEQYF
V: TRBV5-1; size: .; D: .; J: TRBJ2-7; DNA: TGCGCCAGCAGCTGGGCAGCGGGCTACGAGCAGTACTTC; CDR3: CASSWAAGYEQYF
V: TRBV6-1; size: .; D: .; J: TRBJ2-5; DNA: TGTGCCAGCAGTGAAGCGGCGGTAGAGACCCAGTACTTC; CDR3: CASSEAAVETQYF
V: TRBV13; size: .; D: .; J: TRBJ2-7; DNA: TGTGCCAGCAGCCCACAGGGACCTTCGGACGAGCAGTACTTC; CDR3: CASSPQGPSDEQYF
V: TRBV5-6; size: .; D: .; J: TRBJ2-1; DNA: TGTGCCAGCAGCTTCGGACCGAATGAGCAGTTCTTC; CDR3: CASSFGPNEQFF
V: TRBV7-3; size: .; D: .; J: TRBJ2-7; DNA: TGTGCCAGCAGCTTAGCGGGCATAGGATTTGCCTACGAGCAGTACTTC; CDR3: CASSLAGIGFAYEQYF
V: TRBV28; size: .; D: .; J: TRBJ2-1; DNA: TGTGCCAGCAGTTGGGACCGACGAACGTTCTTC; CDR3: CASSWDRRTFF
V: TRBV2; size: .; D: .; J: TRBJ2-5; DNA: TGTGCCAGCAGTCGAGGGGAGACCCAGTACTTC; CDR3: CASSRGETQYF
V: TRBV11-2; size: .; D: TRBD1; J: TRBJ2-7; DNA: TGTGCCAGCAGCTTCGGGACAGGGTGGTACGAGCAGTACTTC; CDR3: CASSFGTGWYEQYF
V: TRBV11-2; size: .; D: TRBD2; J: TRBJ2-1; DNA: TGTGCCAGCACGCTGGGCGGGGGACCCTACAATGAGCAGTTCTTC; CDR3: CASTLGGGPYNEQFF
V: TRBV29-1; size: .; D: .; J: TRBJ2-1; DNA: TGCAGCGTTGATCTTAGCGCCACTGGCAATGAGCAGTTCTTC; CDR3: CSVDLSATGNEQFF
V: TRBV9; size: .; D: TRBD2; J: TRBJ2-1; DNA: TGTGCCAGCAGCGTAGCGGGCGGGAGCAATGAGCAGTTCTTC; CDR3: CASSVAGGSNEQFF
V: TRBV7-9; size: .; D: TRBD1; J: TRBJ1-2; DNA: TGTGCCAGCAGCTTGGGAATGACAGGGGGAGACTATGGCTACACCTTC; CDR3: CASSLGMTGGDYGYTF
V: TRBV5-1; size: .; D: TRBD1; J: TRBJ1-2; DNA: TGCGCCAGCAGCTCGAGCAGGACAGGGTGGGACTCCTATGGCTACACCTTC; CDR3: CASSSSRTGWDSYGYTF
V: TRBV6-6; size: once; D: .; J: TRBJ1-6; DNA: TGTGCCAGCCTCGGACTGGGGTATTCACCCCTCCACTTT; CDR3: CASLGLGYSPLHF
V: TRBV7-8; size: once; D: TRBD1; J: TRBJ2-7; DNA: TGTGCCAGCAGCCCCCTTTGGGGACAGGGCCGTTCCAGCCCCTACGAGCAGTACTTC; CDR3: CASSPLWGQGRSSPYEQYF
V: TRBV6-5; size: .; D: .; J: TRBJ2-1; DNA: TGTGCCAGCAGTCCTATTAGTGGTGAGCAGTTCTTC; CDR3: CASSPISGEQFF
V: TRBV5-1; size: .; D: TRBD1; J: TRBJ2-1; DNA: TGCGCCAGCAGCTTGGGACAGGGGATGGAGAATGAGCAGTTCTTC; CDR3: CASSLGQGMENEQFF
V: TRBV7-9; size: once; D: TRBD1; J: TRBJ2-7; DNA: TGTGCCAGCAGCTTCCCAGGGGGCGGCTACGAGCAGTACTTC; CDR3: CASSFPGGGYEQYF
V: TRBV13; size: .; D: .; J: TRBJ2-5; DNA: TGTGCCAGCAGCCCCCACAGGGATGGGGGAGAGACCCAGTACTTC; CDR3: CASSPHRDGGETQYF
V: TRBV19; size: .; D: .; J: TRBJ2-1; DNA: TGTGCCAGTAGTGTCGGACTTGACGCGGAGCAGTTCTTC; CDR3: CASSVGLDAEQFF
V: TRBV7-6; size: .; D: .; J: TRBJ2-3; DNA: TGTGCCAGCAGCTTGGGTCCCGCTCGGGACACAATCACAGATACGCAGTATTTT; CDR3: CASSLGPARDTITDTQYF
V: TRBV11-2; size: .; D: TRBD2; J: TRBJ2-1; DNA: TGTGCCAGCAGCTTAGACCCCCTGGTAGCGGGGGAAATCTACAATGAGCAGTTCTTC; CDR3: CASSLDPLVAGEIYNEQFF
V: TRBV5-6; size: .; D: TRBD1; J: TRBJ2-7; DNA: TGTGCCAGCAGCTTGGGGACAGGGGACTCCTACGAGCAGTACTTC; CDR3: CASSLGTGDSYEQYF
V: TRBV4-3; size: .; D: .; J: TRBJ2-7; DNA: TGCGCCAGCAGCCAAGTAGGGAGCTCCTACGAGCAGTACTTC; CDR3: CASSQVGSSYEQYF
V: TRBV30; size: .; D: .; J: TRBJ2-7; DNA: TGTGCCTGGAGTACAGGGATAGGGTACGAGCAGTACTTC; CDR3: CAWSTGIGYEQYF
V: TRBV5-6; size: once; D: .; J: TRBJ2-1; DNA: TGTGCCAGCAGCCCGGGAGACAATGAGCAGTTCTTC; CDR3: CASSPGDNEQFF
V: TRBV15; size: .; D: TRBD1; J: TRBJ2-5; DNA: TGTGCCACCAGGAGGACAGGTACCCAAGAGACCCAGTACTTC; CDR3: CATRRTGTQETQYF
V: TRBV19; size: .; D: TRBD2; J: TRBJ2-7; DNA: TGTGCCAGTAGTATCCAAGCGGGACGTTACGAGCAGTACTTC; CDR3: CASSIQAGRYEQYF
V: TRBV4-1; size: few; D: .; J: TRBJ1-6; DNA: TGCGCCAGCAGCCAAGATCGCAGTGTACATTCACCCCTCCACTTT; CDR3: CASSQDRSVHSPLHF
V: TRBV9; size: few; D: .; J: TRBJ1-2; DNA: TGTGCCAGCAGCGTATCAGGGAACTATGGCTACACCTTC; CDR3: CASSVSGNYGYTF
V: TRBV7-2; size: .; D: TRBD1; J: TRBJ2-7; DNA: TGTGCCAGCAGCCCAGATTGGGGACAGGGTTACGAGCAGTACTTC; CDR3: CASSPDWGQGYEQYF
V: TRBV6-5; size: few; D: .; J: TRBJ2-2; DNA: TGTGCCAGCAGTACATGGGACACCGCCACCGGGGAGCTGTTTTTT; CDR3: CASSTWDTATGELFF
V: TRBV6-7; size: .; D: .; J: TRBJ2-5; DNA: TGTGCCAGCAGTTACTCGATTCGAGGGCAGCAAGAGACCCAGTACTTC; CDR3: CASSYSIRGQQETQYF
V: TRBV7-9; size: .; D: TRBD2; J: TRBJ2-1; DNA: TGTGCCAGCAGCTACGGACTAGCGGGAGCGGGTGAGCAGTTCTTC; CDR3: CASSYGLAGAGEQFF
V: TRBV5-6; size: .; D: .; J: TRBJ2-1; DNA: TGTGCCAGCAGTGGCAGTGAGCAGTTCTTC; CDR3: CASSGSEQFF
V: TRBV12-5; size: .; D: .; J: TRBJ1-5; DNA: TGTGCTAGTGGTCCCCCCGGGGGATGTAGGGGAGTCTATAGCAATCAGCCCCAGCATTTT; CDR3: CASGPPGGCRGVYSNQPQHF
V: TRBV10-3; size: .; D: TRBD2; J: TRBJ2-2; DNA: TGTGCCATCCTCGGACTAGCGGGAGGGCACGGTCCCGGGGAGCTGTTTTTT; CDR3: CAILGLAGGHGPGELFF
V: TRBV27; size: .; D: .; J: TRBJ2-4; DNA: TGTGCCAGCAGTTCCGAACCCGGGATCCGATCTTCCAAAAACATTCAGTACTTC; CDR3: CASSSEPGIRSSKNIQYF
V: TRBV19; size: .; D: .; J: TRBJ2-2; DNA: TGTGCCAGTAGTGAGACAGGGAACACCGGGGAGCTGTTTTTT; CDR3: CASSETGNTGELFF
V: TRBV7-9; size: .; D: .; J: TRBJ2-1; DNA: TGTGCCAGCACCCTAGGGGGGGGGCCGAACGAGCAGTTCTTC; CDR3: CASTLGGGPNEQFF
V: TRBV6-1; size: .; D: TRBD1; J: TRBJ2-7; DNA: TGTGCCAGCAGTGAAGCGGGGGGGACAGGGCTCGAGCAGTACTTC; CDR3: CASSEAGGTGLEQYF
V: TRBV11-2; size: .; D: .; J: TRBJ2-1; DNA: TGTGCCAGCAGCTTTGAGATTCCTCAGTTCTTC; CDR3: CASSFEIPQFF